These 5 T cell receptor beta chains were all obtained from the same sample, sequenced in a study of spatial heterogeneity in lung cancer. General study results and limits: Counts that tracked tumor mutation counts were those of expanded intratumoral alpha and beta TCRs.

What these receptors recognize is not known. Time point given: sample taken at primary tumor resection. TCRdb analysed the 5' RACE reads with MiXCR anew, one entry per CDR3 protein. Seen here are under 12,000 distinct CDR3 sequences, under 6.5% observed once, and the top ten hold 12%. This specimen consisted of lung tumor tissue, obtained at surgery. These receptor sequences come from a male donor with early-stage non-small cell lung cancer.

This clonotype was recorded many times. This beta chain lies outside the target of a library built for alpha chains; its clone size means little. V gene TRBV27 combines with J gene TRBJ2-7, with 7 bases lining up with TRBD1. Trimming cost V 5 bases and J 1 base; bases outside gene matches: 5. CDR3 size: 14 residues. The V gene's germline CDR1 is MNHEY and CDR2 SMNVEV (reference sequence). CDR3 bases: TGTGCCAGCAGTATGGACAGGACATCCTACGAGCAGTACTTC. Residues: CASSMDRTSYEQYF.

This clonotype was seen ten or more times. The library was prepared for alpha chains; this beta chain is a stray read, so its frequency means little. This sequence joins TRBV5-6 and TRBJ2-5; no reliable D call. The ends were cut back, 2 bases at V and 3 bases at J, with 11 bases in the middle. Germline V gene sequence: CDR1 SGHDT, CDR2 YYEEEE. This CDR3 spans 14 amino acids. CDR3 sequence reads: CASSFWTRKETQYF. DNA of the CDR3: TGTGCCAGCAGCTTCTGGACCCGGAAAGAGACCCAGTACTTC.

Ten or more counts support this clonotype. The library was prepared for alpha chains; this beta chain is a stray read, so its frequency means little. The chain is built from TRBV29-1 and TRBJ2-2, with D uncertain. The CDR3 runs 11 residues. Germline-derived CDR1 and CDR2 are SQVTM and ANQGSEA. Deletions cut 5 bases from V and 7 bases from J, with 8 bases between. The CDR3 sequence: CSVLDLGELFF. DNA for the CDR3: TGCAGCGTTCTCGACCTCGGGGAGCTGTTTTTT.

This clonotype is large. This beta chain is an unintended read in a library built for alpha chains; its size means little. V is TRBV4-1 and J is TRBJ1-5, with 7 positions matching TRBD1. CDR1 MGHRA and CDR2 YSYEKL come from the germline V gene. The CDR3 totals 17 residues. Germline trimming cut 3 bases from V and 5 bases from J; bases unmatched to any gene: 13. The CDR3 sequence is CASSHRTGMEPDQPQHF. In DNA form, the CDR3 reads TGCGCCAGCAGCCACAGGACAGGTATGGAGCCCGATCAGCCCCAGCATTTT.

At least ten counts were recorded for this clonotype. Since it is a stray read in a library aimed at alpha chains, this beta chain has a size that is not meaningful. The rearrangement links TRBV29-1 to TRBJ2-2; TRBD1 might be the D (5 bases). V was shortened by 6 bases and J by 5 bases, with 16 bases between the two germline ends. This CDR3 region has 14 residues. Germline-derived CDR1 and CDR2 are SQVTM and ANQGSEA. The CDR3, as DNA: TGCAGCGTGAGACATCAGGGATGGACCGGGGAGCTGTTTTTT. Its translation: CSVRHQGWTGELFF.